Given below is one T cell receptor beta chain in context. Its antigen is not identified. The CDR3 has 13 amino acids. Germline CDR1 and CDR2: MNHEY and SMNVEV (reference sequence). V gave up 3 bases and J gave up 6 bases, with 12 bases separating them. These data belong to a study of shared clonotypes between healthy human individuals. Study-level points and caveats: Estimated richness was generally greater in naive than memory subsets.

Cells designated naive CD8 were CD45RO-negative and were positively selected for CCR7, with terminally differentiated effector memory CD45RA+ cells excluded. Sorted-subset replicate PCR reactions contained roughly 210 ng DNA, corresponding to approximately 30,000 T cell genomes. In the source study's methods: Quality scores were absent from the junction-only immunoSEQ sequences, so filtering differed. Only in-frame clones appear in the TCRdb table, and some are missing; sequencing was by immunoSEQ multiplex PCR. V, J and clone size reflect that table, while D and trimming were determined from the DNA. The sample gives over 2 million clones, less than 95% of which show up once; approximately 1.2% is in the top ten.

The specimen sequenced was naive CD8+ T cells sorted from blood. J is TRBJ2-7 and V is TRBV27; D is perhaps TRBD1 (6 bases). The TCR sequence derives from a young man in good health. This CDR3 reads CASSFTGSPEQYF. The CDR3 DNA sequence: TGTGCCAGCAGTTTCACAGGGTCCCCCGAGCAGTACTTC.